The 30 T cell receptor beta chains given below trace back to one sample, sequenced in a study of T-cell memory formation after mild COVID-19. MiXCR, run by TCRdb on the 5' RACE reads, gives a single entry per CDR3 protein. The sample lists under 300,000 distinct CDR3 sequences; around 15% were seen once. Sequencing was done on a sample of PBMCs or a T cell subset sorted from them (not recorded which). The receptors were gathered from a man between 18 and 35 years old who had mild COVID-19 (a few samples of this study predate the infection). Cell type and time point are not known.

CDR3 sequence: CASSSTRGGTQYF. Here the CDR3 DNA reads TGTGCCAGCTCATCCACCAGGGGTGGGACGCAGTATTTT. The chain is built from TRBV18 and TRBJ2-3, with D perhaps matching TRBD1 (6 bases). Trimming removed 5 bases at V and 9 bases at J, with 15 bases between. This CDR3 comprises 13 residues. CDR1 and CDR2 from the germline V gene are KGHSH and LQKENI.

This clonotype was found a few times. The chain couples TRBV11-2 to TRBJ2-2; perhaps TRBD1 as D (6 bases). The V gene's germline CDR1 is SGHAT and CDR2 FQNNGV. V shed 5 bases and J shed 5 bases, with 15 bases lying between them. This CDR3 region has 15 residues. The CDR3 DNA is TGTGCCAGCAGCCCCACAGGGTTTGATACCGGGGAGCTGTTTTTT. Translating gives CASSPTGFDTGELFF.

Only a few counts were recorded for this clonotype. The chain couples TRBV3-1 to TRBJ2-3, with 7 bases fitting TRBD1. CDR3 length equals 16 residues. From germline, CDR1 is LGHDT and CDR2 YNNKEL (reference sequence). Trimming cost V 1 base and J 2 bases; bases outside gene matches: 6. CDR3 in DNA: TGTGCCAGCAGCCAAGTGCAGGGGGTTACCACAGATACGCAGTATTTT. Residues: CASSQVQGVTTDTQYF.

The table lists this clonotype with many counts. The V call is TRBV7-2, the J call TRBJ2-3; 11 positions agree with TRBD1. The CDR3 loop spans 15 amino acids. Germline loops: CDR1 SGHTA, CDR2 FQGNSA. The V segment lost 5 bases and the J segment 4 bases; nucleotides outside the gene matches: 5. DNA of the CDR3: TGTGCCAGCAGCCGCCGGGACAGGGGGGCAGATACGCAGTATTTT. This codes for CASSRRDRGADTQYF. Complete variable domain (other parts from reference TRBV7-2 and TRBJ2-3): GAGVSQSPSNKVTEKGKDVELRCDPISGHTALYWYRQSLGQGLEFLIYFQGNSAPDKSGLPSDRFSAERTGGSVSTLTIQRTQQEDSAVYLCASSRRDRGADTQYFGPGTRLTVL.

This clonotype has just a few counts. V gene TRBV27 combines with J gene TRBJ1-5, with 7 bases lining up with TRBD1. Trimming at V came to 4 bases and at J to 5 bases, leaving 8 bases not matched to a gene. There are 15 residues in the CDR3. From germline, CDR1 is MNHEY and CDR2 SMNVEV (reference sequence). The CDR3 spells CASSSLDRVDQPQHF. The CDR3 DNA reads TGTGCCAGCAGTTCACTTGACAGGGTCGATCAGCCCCAGCATTTT.

Only a few counts were recorded for this clonotype. This chain's CDR3 is CASSEVPSGELFF. The CDR3 DNA reads as TGTGCCAGCAGTGAAGTGCCATCCGGGGAGCTGTTTTTT. V usage is TRBV6-1 and J usage is TRBJ2-2; D not resolved. V shed 1 base and J shed 6 bases, with 6 bases lying between them. In germline, CDR1 is MNHNS, CDR2 SASEGT. The CDR3 length is 13 residues.

The chain couples TRBV4-1 to TRBJ2-7; a weak D match, TRBD2 (5 bases). Germline CDR1 is MGHRA and CDR2 is YSYEKL. The CDR3 sequence is 14 residues long. The V gene lost 2 bases and the J gene lost 1 base, with 9 bases spanning the gap. CDR3 loop: CASSQHGSSYEQYF. CDR3 nucleotides: TGCGCCAGCAGCCAACATGGGAGTTCCTACGAGCAGTACTTC.

In this sample, this clonotype turned up a few times. This chain uses TRBV7-6 with TRBJ2-5; 8 nucleotides agree with TRBD2. This CDR3 is built from 17 residues. Germline CDR1 is SGHVS and CDR2 is FNYEAQ. After removal of 6 bases from V and 4 bases from J, the junction contained 16 bases not matched to a gene. CDR3 residues: CASSRAVRGGARETQYF. As DNA, the CDR3 is TGTGCCAGCAGTCGTGCGGTTCGGGGGGGGGCCCGAGAGACCCAGTACTTC. Full variable domain (rest looked up from reference TRBV7-6 and TRBJ2-5): GAGVSQSPRYKVTKRGQDVALRCDPISGHVSLYWYRQALGQGPEFLTYFNYEAQQDKSGLPNDRFSAERPEGSISTLTIQRTEQRDSAMYRCASSRAVRGGARETQYFGPGTRLLVL.

This clonotype came up a few times. The V call is TRBV29-1, the J call TRBJ2-5; perhaps TRBD2 as D (5 bases). V was shortened by 5 bases and J by 5 bases, with 12 bases between the two germline ends. Germline V gene lookup returns CDR1 SQVTM and CDR2 ANQGSEA. This CDR3 region has 12 residues. The CDR3 sequence: CSVRLPGETQYF. The CDR3 DNA reads as TGCAGCGTTCGCCTCCCGGGGGAGACCCAGTACTTC.

This clonotype was recorded a few times. The rearrangement joins TRBV7-8 to TRBJ1-4, with D perhaps matching TRBD1 (6 bases). V lost 4 bases to trimming and J lost 7 bases, with 10 bases between them. The germline gives CDR1 SGHVS, CDR2 FQNEAQ. The CDR3 extends over 13 amino acids. CDR3 DNA: TGTGCCAGCAGCTCGAAGGGGGGTGAAAAACTGTTTTTT. This translates into CASSSKGGEKLFF.

The chain has TRBV18 and TRBJ1-2, with 10 bases matching TRBD1. CDR1 is KGHSH, CDR2 LQKENI, per germline. CDR3 length: 16 amino acids. J gave up 1 base and V 8 bases, and 10 bases lay outside the gene matches. The CDR3 nucleotides read TGTGCCAGCGCCCCCGGACAGGGGGGGATTAACTATGGCTACACCTTC. Amino acids: CASAPGQGGINYGYTF.

This clonotype has more than one count but fewer than ten. V gene TRBV7-9 combines with J gene TRBJ2-4; D may be TRBD1 (6 bases). V lost 4 bases, J lost 2 bases, and 12 bases lay in between. This CDR3 is built from 15 residues. Germline assignment: CDR1 SEHNR and CDR2 FQNEAQ (reference sequence). CDR3 nucleotide sequence: TGTGCCAGCAGCTCCCCCCAGGGGACCAAAAACATTCAGTACTTC. It is translated as CASSSPQGTKNIQYF.

This clonotype came up a few times. The chain combines TRBV5-8 with TRBJ2-1, with 10 bases that match TRBD2. V shed 3 bases and J 6 bases; nucleotides not matched to a gene: 12. CDR1 SGHTS and CDR2 YDEGEE come from the germline V gene. CDR3 size: 17 residues. The CDR3 is CASSYTPISGGANEQFF. CDR3 sequence (DNA): TGTGCCAGCAGCTACACTCCAATAAGCGGGGGGGCCAATGAGCAGTTCTTC.

This clonotype was counted a few times. The rearrangement joins TRBV4-2 to TRBJ2-7, with TRBD2 matching 12 bases. Per germline, CDR1 LGHNA and CDR2 YNFKEQ. Trimming cost V 0 bases and J 5 bases; bases outside gene matches: 8. The CDR3 runs 17 residues. Written as DNA, the CDR3 is TGTGCCAGCAGCCAAGAAAGGACTAGCGGGGTCCAACACGAGCAGTACTTC. Encoded protein: CASSQERTSGVQHEQYF.

The gene calls are TRBV20-1 and TRBJ1-5, with D tentatively TRBD1 (5 bases). CDR1 DFQATT and CDR2 SNEGSKA come from the germline V gene (reference sequence). CDR3 length: 13 amino acids. Trimming stripped 5 bases from V and 1 base from J, with 9 bases between. CDR3 region: CSAGGGSNQPQHF. CDR3 DNA sequence: TGCAGTGCTGGGGGTGGAAGCAATCAGCCCCAGCATTTT.

V is TRBV6-6 and J is TRBJ2-7; D is ambiguous. The CDR3 has 15 residues. Deletions cut 6 bases from V and 0 bases from J, with 15 bases between. The germline gives CDR1 MNHNY, CDR2 SVGAGI (reference sequence). CDR3 nucleotide sequence: TGTGCCAGCAGGCCCAGGAGAGTTAGCTCCTACGAGCAGTACTTC. Translating gives CASRPRRVSSYEQYF.

This clonotype was seen a handful of times. The chain recombines TRBV19 with TRBJ1-2, with TRBD1 identical over 7 bases. This CDR3 contains 13 residues. The V and J ends lost 7 bases and 5 bases, in that order; junction bases with no gene match: 7. Germline V gives CDR1 LNHDA, CDR2 SQIVND (reference sequence). DNA for the CDR3: TGTGCCAGTAAAACGACAGGGCCTTATGGCTACACCTTC. Translating gives CASKTTGPYGYTF.

The chain carries TRBV6-2 or TRBV6-3 and TRBJ2-2; D is perhaps TRBD2 (5 bases). Per germline, CDR1 MNHEY and CDR2 SVGEGT. Between the trimmed V and J ends, which lost 7 bases and 4 bases, there was a span of 19 bases. The CDR3 is 16 residues long. As DNA, the CDR3 is TGTGCCAGCATCGACTCTATCGGGGTTAGCACCGGGGAGCTGTTTTTT. Its translation is CASIDSIGVSTGELFF.

The table lists this clonotype with a few counts. The gene calls are TRBV7-9 and TRBJ1-1; perhaps TRBD1 as D (5 bases). Trimming removed 7 bases at V and 4 bases at J, with 22 bases between. Germline V gene sequence: CDR1 SEHNR, CDR2 FQNEAQ (reference sequence). The CDR3 is made up of 16 amino acids. This CDR3 reads CASTPSAGSYLTEAFF. The CDR3 bases are TGTGCCAGCACCCCTTCGGCAGGGTCCTATCTCACTGAAGCTTTCTTT.

V and J are TRBV12-3 or TRBV12-4 and TRBJ2-2; D remains ambiguous. The CDR3 totals 15 residues. V lost 2 bases, J lost 6 bases, and 13 bases lay in between. The CDR3 nucleotides are TGTGCCAGCAGTTTAATGGACCCCCGGGCCGGGGAGCTGTTTTTT. Translated: CASSLMDPRAGELFF.

This clonotype was seen a few times. The J gene is TRBJ2-3, the V gene TRBV5-1; D unresolved. The germline V gene encodes CDR1 SGHRS and CDR2 YFSETQ. This CDR3 region has 14 residues. The V end lost 6 bases, the J end lost 2 bases, and 13 bases lay between the germline ends. CDR3 DNA: TGCGCCAGCAAACGGCAGCAGTTCACAGATACGCAGTATTTT. Translation gives CASKRQQFTDTQYF.

The genes are TRBV10-3 and TRBJ1-6, with 7 nucleotides matching TRBD1. The germline gives CDR1 ENHRY, CDR2 SYGVKD. The CDR3 contains 16 residues. The V segment lost 4 bases and the J segment 4 bases; nucleotides outside the gene matches: 7. This CDR3 is CAISGVDRDYNSPLHF. The CDR3 coding sequence is TGTGCCATCAGTGGGGTAGACAGGGATTATAATTCACCCCTCCACTTT.

The chain is built from TRBV6-2 or TRBV6-3 and TRBJ2-3; D is unclear. The germline gives CDR1 MNHEY, CDR2 SVGEGT. The CDR3 has 13 amino acids. The V and J ends lost 2 bases and 7 bases respectively, with 10 bases between them. DNA for the CDR3: TGTGCCAGCAGTTACGCTGGTATACATACGCAGTATTTT. As protein: CASSYAGIHTQYF.

The sample holds a few counts of this clonotype. The rearrangement joins TRBV20-1 to TRBJ2-3; a possible D gene is TRBD2 (5 bases). The CDR3 has 14 amino acids. The V and J ends lost 3 bases and 0 bases respectively, with 10 bases between them. Germline V gene lookup returns CDR1 DFQATT and CDR2 SNEGSKA (reference sequence). This CDR3 is CSARRVSSTDTQYF. CDR3 coding DNA: TGCAGTGCTAGGCGGGTCTCTAGCACAGATACGCAGTATTTT.

The chain links TRBV7-9 to TRBJ1-4; tentatively, D is TRBD1 (5 bases). This CDR3 comprises 15 residues. Trimming took off 5 bases at V and 6 bases at J, with 16 bases between the two ends. Germline V gene sequence: CDR1 SEHNR, CDR2 FQNEAQ (reference sequence). DNA for the CDR3: TGTGCCAGCAGCCATGGGGACGGTCCGCATGAAAAACTGTTTTTT. Residues: CASSHGDGPHEKLFF. Variable domain in full (rest from reference TRBV7-9 and TRBJ1-4): DTGVSQNPRHKITKRGQNVTFRCDPISEHNRLYWYRQTLGQGPEFLTYFQNEAQLEKSRLLSDRFSAERPKGSFSTLEIQRTEQGDSAMYLCASSHGDGPHEKLFFGSGTQLSVL.

This sequence joins TRBV7-2 and TRBJ1-5; D call uncertain. The V end lost 4 bases, the J end lost 0 bases, and 7 bases lay between the germline ends. Germline V lookup: CDR1 SGHTA, CDR2 FQGNSA. The CDR3 has 14 amino acids. DNA of the CDR3: TGTGCCAGCAGCTCGACGGATAGCAATCAGCCCCAGCATTTT. As protein: CASSSTDSNQPQHF.

This clonotype occurred a few times. The gene calls are TRBV4-1 and TRBJ2-3; TRBD1 might be the D (6 bases). CDR3 length equals 15 residues. V was clipped by 6 bases and J by 8 bases, with 21 bases between them. Looked up from germline, CDR1 is MGHRA and CDR2 is YSYEKL. This CDR3 is CASRHYLQGMGTQYF. DNA for the CDR3: TGCGCCAGCAGACATTACCTCCAGGGGATGGGTACGCAGTATTTT.

This chain links TRBV6-2 or TRBV6-3 with TRBJ2-5; TRBD2 agrees at 10 bases. Losses at the gene ends were 0 bases for V and 0 bases for J; bases not matched to a gene: 7. This CDR3 has 18 amino acids. The germline CDR1 and CDR2 sequences are MNHEY and SVGEGT. The CDR3 region is CASSYSLAGDQNQETQYF. DNA for the CDR3: TGTGCCAGCAGTTACTCTCTAGCGGGGGACCAAAACCAAGAGACCCAGTACTTC.

The chain recombines TRBV7-9 with TRBJ2-3, with TRBD2 matching over 11 bases. Unmatched junction bases numbered 4, after V lost 5 bases and J lost 0 bases. CDR1 SEHNR and CDR2 FQNEAQ come from the germline V gene (reference sequence). The CDR3 runs 16 residues. The CDR3 coding sequence is TGTGCCAGCAGCAGACTAGCGGGGACTAGCACAGATACGCAGTATTTT. Translated, it gives CASSRLAGTSTDTQYF.

This clonotype was observed at least ten times. The V and J genes are TRBV5-6 and TRBJ1-2, with D unclear. Germline CDR1 SGHDT, CDR2 YYEEEE. The CDR3 has 11 residues. V was shortened by 4 bases and J by 1 base, with 2 bases between the two germline ends. The CDR3 loop reads CASSINYGYTF. CDR3 DNA: TGTGCCAGCAGCATTAACTATGGCTACACCTTC.